Described below is a single T cell receptor (beta chain) sequence and its context. What it recognizes is unknown. The sample is drawn from a study of T-cell memory formation after mild COVID-19. After 5'RACE with constant-segment primers, TCR alpha and TCR beta cDNA libraries carrying sample barcodes and UMIs were obtained. One entry per CDR3 protein results from TCRdb running MiXCR on the 5' RACE reads. Here the sample spans some 270,000 distinct CDR3 sequences, 15% to 17% being singletons. The CDR3 consists of 16 residues. Unmatched junction bases numbered 6, after V lost 3 bases and J lost 2 bases. Germline V gives CDR1 SGHVS, CDR2 FNYEAQ. Study-wide results and caveats: Second-wave clones peaking on day 37 lacked confirmed SARS-CoV-2 specificity. Several responding clones turned up in pre-infection memory, indicating that cross-reactive memory may have taken part. Clones that contracted clustered mainly in CM and EM if CD4+ and in EMRA if CD8+.

This rearrangement joins TRBV7-6 to TRBJ2-3; 9 bases are shared with TRBD1. Specimen: PBMCs or a T cell subset sorted from them (not recorded which). The receptor's source is an adult woman who had mild COVID-19 (a few samples of this study predate the infection). Cell type and time point are not known. The CDR3 loop is CASSFRTGEDTDTQYF. The CDR3 coding sequence is TGTGCCAGCAGCTTCAGGACAGGGGAGGACACAGATACGCAGTATTTT.